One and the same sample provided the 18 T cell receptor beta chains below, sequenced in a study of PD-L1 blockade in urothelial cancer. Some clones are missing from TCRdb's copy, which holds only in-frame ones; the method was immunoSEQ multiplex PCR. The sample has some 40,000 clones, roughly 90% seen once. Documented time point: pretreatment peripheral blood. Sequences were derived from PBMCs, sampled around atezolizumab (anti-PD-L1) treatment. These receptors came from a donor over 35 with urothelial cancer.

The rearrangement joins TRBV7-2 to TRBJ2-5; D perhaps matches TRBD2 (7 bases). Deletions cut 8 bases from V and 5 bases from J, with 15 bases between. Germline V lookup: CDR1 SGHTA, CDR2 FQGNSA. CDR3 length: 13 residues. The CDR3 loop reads CASGGGPAETQYF. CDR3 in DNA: TGTGCCAGCGGGGGGGGCCCGGCGGAGACCCAGTACTTC. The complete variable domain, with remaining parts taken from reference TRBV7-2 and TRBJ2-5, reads GAGVSQSPSNKVTEKGKDVELRCDPISGHTALYWYRQSLGQGLEFLIYFQGNSAPDKSGLPSDRFSAERTGGSVSTLTIQRTQQEDSAVYLCASGGGPAETQYFGPGTRLLVL.

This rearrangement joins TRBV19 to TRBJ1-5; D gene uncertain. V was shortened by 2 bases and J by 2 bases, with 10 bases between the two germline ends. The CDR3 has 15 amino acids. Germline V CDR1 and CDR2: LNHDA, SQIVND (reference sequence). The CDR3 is CASSINSGGNQPQHF. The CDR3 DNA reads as TGTGCCAGTAGTATAAACAGCGGGGGCAATCAGCCCCAGCATTTT. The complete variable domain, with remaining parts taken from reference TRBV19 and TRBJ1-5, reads DGGITQSPKYLFRKEGQNVTLSCEQNLNHDAMYWYRQDPGQGLRLIYYSQIVNDFQKGDIAEGYSVSREKKESFPLTVTSAQKNPTAFYLCASSINSGGNQPQHFGDGTRLSIL.

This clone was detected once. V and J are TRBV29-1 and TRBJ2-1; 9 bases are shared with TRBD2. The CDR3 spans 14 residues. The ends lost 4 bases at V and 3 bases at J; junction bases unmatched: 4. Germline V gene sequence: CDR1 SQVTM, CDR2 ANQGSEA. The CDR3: CSVAATSGYNEQFF. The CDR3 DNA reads TGCAGCGTTGCTGCGACTAGCGGCTACAATGAGCAGTTCTTC.

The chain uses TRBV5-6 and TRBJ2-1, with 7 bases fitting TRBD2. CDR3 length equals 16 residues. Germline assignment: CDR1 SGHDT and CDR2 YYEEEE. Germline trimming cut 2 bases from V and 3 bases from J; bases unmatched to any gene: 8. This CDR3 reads CASSFGAGELYNEQFF. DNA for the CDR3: TGTGCCAGCAGCTTTGGTGCGGGGGAACTCTACAATGAGCAGTTCTTC.

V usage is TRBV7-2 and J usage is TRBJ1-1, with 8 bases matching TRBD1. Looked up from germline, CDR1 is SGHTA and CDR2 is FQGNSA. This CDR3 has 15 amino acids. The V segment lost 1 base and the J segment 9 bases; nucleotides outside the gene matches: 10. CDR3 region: CASSLGGGDRGKAFF. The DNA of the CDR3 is TGTGCCAGCAGCTTAGGAGGGGGCGACAGGGGAAAAGCTTTCTTT.

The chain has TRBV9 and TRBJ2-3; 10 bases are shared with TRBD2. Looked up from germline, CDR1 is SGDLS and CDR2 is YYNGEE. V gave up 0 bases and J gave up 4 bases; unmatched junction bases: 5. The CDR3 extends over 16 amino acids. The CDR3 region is CASSVGLAGAPDTQYF. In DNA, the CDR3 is TGTGCCAGCAGCGTAGGGCTAGCGGGAGCCCCAGATACGCAGTATTTT.

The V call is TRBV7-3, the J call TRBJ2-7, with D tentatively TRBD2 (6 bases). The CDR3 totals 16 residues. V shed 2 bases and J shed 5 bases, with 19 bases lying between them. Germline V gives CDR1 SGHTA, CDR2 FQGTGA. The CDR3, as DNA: TGTGCCAGCAGCTTATCCCCTTGGGACTCCATCAACGAGCAGTACTTC. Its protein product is CASSLSPWDSINEQYF. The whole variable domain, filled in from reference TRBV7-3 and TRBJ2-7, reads GAGVSQTPSNKVTEKGKYVELRCDPISGHTALYWYRQSLGQGPEFLIYFQGTGAADDSGLPNDRFFAVRPEGSVSTLKIQRTERGDSAVYLCASSLSPWDSINEQYFGPGTRLTVT.

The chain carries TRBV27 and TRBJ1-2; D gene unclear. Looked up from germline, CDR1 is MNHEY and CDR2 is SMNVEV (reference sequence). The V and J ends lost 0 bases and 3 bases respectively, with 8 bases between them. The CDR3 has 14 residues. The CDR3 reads CASSLSLAYYGYTF. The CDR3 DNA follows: TGTGCCAGCAGTTTATCTCTAGCCTACTATGGCTACACCTTC.

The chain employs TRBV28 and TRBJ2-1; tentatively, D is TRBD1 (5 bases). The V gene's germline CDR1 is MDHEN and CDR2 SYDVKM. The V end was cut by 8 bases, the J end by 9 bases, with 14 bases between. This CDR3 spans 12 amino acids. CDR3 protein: CASQGASSEQFF. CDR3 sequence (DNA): TGTGCCAGCCAAGGGGCTAGTAGTGAGCAGTTCTTC.

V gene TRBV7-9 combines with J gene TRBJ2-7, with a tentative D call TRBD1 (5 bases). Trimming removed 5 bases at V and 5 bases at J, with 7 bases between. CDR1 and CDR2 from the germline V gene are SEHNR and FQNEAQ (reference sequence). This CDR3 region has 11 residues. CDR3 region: CASSEGDEQYF. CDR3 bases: TGTGCCAGCAGCGAAGGGGACGAGCAGTACTTC.

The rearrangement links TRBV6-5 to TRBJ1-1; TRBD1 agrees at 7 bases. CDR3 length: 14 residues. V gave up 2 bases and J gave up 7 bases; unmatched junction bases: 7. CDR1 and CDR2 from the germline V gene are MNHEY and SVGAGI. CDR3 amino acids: CASSYGTAPREAFF. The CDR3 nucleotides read TGTGCCAGCAGTTACGGGACAGCGCCTCGTGAAGCTTTCTTT.

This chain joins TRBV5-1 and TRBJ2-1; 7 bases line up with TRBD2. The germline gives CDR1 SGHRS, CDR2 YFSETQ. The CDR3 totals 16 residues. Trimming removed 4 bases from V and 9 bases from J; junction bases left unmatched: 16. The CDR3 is CASSLAVAGASGEQFF. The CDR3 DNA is TGCGCCAGCAGCCTGGCCGTCGCGGGAGCGTCTGGTGAGCAGTTCTTC.

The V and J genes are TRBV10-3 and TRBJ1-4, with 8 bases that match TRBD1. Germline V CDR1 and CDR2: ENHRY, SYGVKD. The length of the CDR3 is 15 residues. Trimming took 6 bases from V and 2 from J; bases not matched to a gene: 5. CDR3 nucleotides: TGTGCCATCAGGGGGACAGGAGGGACTAATGAAAAACTGTTTTTT. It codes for CAIRGTGGTNEKLFF.

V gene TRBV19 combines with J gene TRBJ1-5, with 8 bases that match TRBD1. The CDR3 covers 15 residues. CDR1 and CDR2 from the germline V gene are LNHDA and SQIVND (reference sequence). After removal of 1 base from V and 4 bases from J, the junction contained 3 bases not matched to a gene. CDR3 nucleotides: TGTGCCAGTAGTATAGGGGACAGGCTGAATCAGCCCCAGCATTTT. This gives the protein CASSIGDRLNQPQHF.

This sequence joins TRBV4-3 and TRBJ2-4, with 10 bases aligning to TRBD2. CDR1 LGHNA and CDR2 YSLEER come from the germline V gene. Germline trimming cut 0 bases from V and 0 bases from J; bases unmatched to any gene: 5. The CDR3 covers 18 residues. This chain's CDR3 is CASSQDLAGVGAKNIQYF. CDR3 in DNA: TGCGCCAGCAGCCAAGACCTAGCGGGAGTTGGAGCCAAAAACATTCAGTACTTC.

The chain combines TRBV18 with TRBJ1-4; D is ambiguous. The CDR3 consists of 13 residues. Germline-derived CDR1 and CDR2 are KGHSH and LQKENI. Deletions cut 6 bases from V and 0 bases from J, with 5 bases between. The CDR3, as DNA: TGTGCCAGCTCCCGTGCAACTAATGAAAAACTGTTTTTT. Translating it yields CASSRATNEKLFF.

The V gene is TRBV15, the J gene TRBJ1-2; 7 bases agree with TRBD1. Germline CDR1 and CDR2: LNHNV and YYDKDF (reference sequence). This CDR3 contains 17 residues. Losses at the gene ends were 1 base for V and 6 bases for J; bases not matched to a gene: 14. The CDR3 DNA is TGTGCCACCAGCAGAGGGGGGTGGGACAGCGGGTATGATGGCTACACCTTC. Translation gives CATSRGGWDSGYDGYTF.

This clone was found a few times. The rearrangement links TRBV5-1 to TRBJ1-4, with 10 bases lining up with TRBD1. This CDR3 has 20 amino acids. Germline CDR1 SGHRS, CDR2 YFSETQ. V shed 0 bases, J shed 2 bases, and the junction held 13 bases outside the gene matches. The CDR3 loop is CASSLGQTGGDPFTNEKLFF. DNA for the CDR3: TGCGCCAGCAGCTTGGGTCAGACAGGGGGCGATCCTTTTACTAATGAAAAACTGTTTTTT.